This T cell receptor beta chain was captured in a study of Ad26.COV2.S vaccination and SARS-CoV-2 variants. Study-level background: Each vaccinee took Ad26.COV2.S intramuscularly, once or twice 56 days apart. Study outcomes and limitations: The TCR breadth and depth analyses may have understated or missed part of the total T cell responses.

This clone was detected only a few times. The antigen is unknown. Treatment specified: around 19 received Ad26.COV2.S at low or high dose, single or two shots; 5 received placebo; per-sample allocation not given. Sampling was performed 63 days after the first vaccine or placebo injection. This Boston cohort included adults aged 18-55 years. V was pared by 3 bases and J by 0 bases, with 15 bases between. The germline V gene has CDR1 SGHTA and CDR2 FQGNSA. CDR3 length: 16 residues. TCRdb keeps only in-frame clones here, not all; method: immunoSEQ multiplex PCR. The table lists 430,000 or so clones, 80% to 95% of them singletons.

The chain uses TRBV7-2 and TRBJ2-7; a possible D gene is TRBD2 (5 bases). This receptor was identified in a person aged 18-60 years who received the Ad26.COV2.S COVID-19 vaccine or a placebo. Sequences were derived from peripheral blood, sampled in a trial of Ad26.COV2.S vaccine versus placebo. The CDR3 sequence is CASSLQTAGRSYEQYF. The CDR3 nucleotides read TGTGCCAGCAGCTTGCAAACGGCGGGCCGCTCCTACGAGCAGTACTTC.